The next 27 T cell receptor beta chains were all read from a single sample in a study of blood T cells in healthy people across ages. Together with a sample-barcoded 5' primer, a J-beta primer mix was included in a second PCR lasting about 7 to 12 cycles. TCRdb recomputed calls from the 5' RACE reads with MiXCR, one row per CDR3 protein. The sample records about 640,000 distinct CDR3 sequences, about 28% being singletons. What was sequenced was blood. The receptors come from an elderly woman in good health.

In its sample, this clonotype was seen many times. This chain links TRBV30 with TRBJ1-2; D gene uncertain. Germline V gene lookup returns CDR1 GTSNPN and CDR2 SVGIG (reference sequence). Trimming took off 2 bases at V and 4 bases at J, with 14 bases between the two ends. This CDR3 has 14 amino acids. The CDR3 region has the DNA TGTGCCTGGAGTCTCGGGTCTTCGGGCTATGGCTACACCTTC. Protein product: CAWSLGSSGYGYTF. Combining the CDR3 with reference TRBV30 and TRBJ1-2 gives the whole variable domain SQTIHQWPATLVQPVGSPLSLECTVEGTSNPNLYWYRQAAGRGLQLLFYSVGIGQISSEVPQNLSASRPQDRQFILSSKKLLLSDSGFYLCAWSLGSSGYGYTFGSGTRLTVV.

In regard to this clonotype: A read error may explain this, as a much larger clone is one base away. The rearrangement uses TRBV7-2 and TRBJ1-2; D might be TRBD1 (6 bases). CDR1 and CDR2 (germline): SGHTA, FQGNSA. Between the trimmed V and J ends, which lost 5 bases and 8 bases, there was a span of 12 bases. There are 12 residues in the CDR3. The chain's CDR3 is CASSPSGDGYTF. DNA for the CDR3: TGTGCCAGCAGCCCGTCAGGGGACGGCTACACCTTC. The full variable domain, in which reference TRBV7-2 and TRBJ1-2 provide the parts outside the CDR3, is GAGVSQSPSNKVTEKGKDVELRCDPISGHTALYWYRQSLGQGLEFLIYFQGNSAPDKSGLPSDRFSAERTGGSVSTLTIQRTQQEDSAVYLCASSPSGDGYTFGSGTRLTVV.

This clonotype was seen many times. The gene calls are TRBV7-6 and TRBJ2-1, with D unclear. V lost 3 bases and J 10 bases, leaving 16 bases between the germline ends. Germline lookup yields CDR1 SGHVS and CDR2 FNYEAQ. This CDR3 has 14 amino acids. The CDR3 reads CASSFGTDPREQFF. The CDR3 coding sequence is TGTGCCAGCAGCTTCGGTACGGACCCCAGGGAGCAGTTCTTC.

The gene calls are TRBV7-9 and TRBJ1-1, with D possibly TRBD1 on 6 matching bases. Trimming shortened V by 4 bases and J by 0 bases, and 9 bases separated the two germline ends. Germline CDR1 reads SEHNR; CDR2 reads FQNEAQ (reference sequence). This CDR3 contains 14 residues. CDR3 region: CASSSGVMNTEAFF. CDR3 DNA sequence: TGTGCCAGCAGCTCAGGGGTCATGAACACTGAAGCTTTCTTT.

The rearrangement links TRBV2 to TRBJ1-2, with 12 bases matching TRBD1. The J segment lost 1 base and the V segment lost 7 bases, leaving 4 bases of the junction unmatched. The CDR3 runs 15 residues. Germline assignment: CDR1 SNHLY and CDR2 FYNNEI. CDR3 bases: TGTGCCAGCAACCGGGACAGGGGGCTTAACTATGGCTACACCTTC. The encoded protein is CASNRDRGLNYGYTF. Full variable domain (remainder filled in from reference TRBV2 and TRBJ1-2): EPEVTQTPSHQVTQMGQEVILRCVPISNHLYFYWYRQILGQKVEFLVSFYNNEISEKSEIFDDQFSVERPDGSNFTLKIRSTKLEDSAMYFCASNRDRGLNYGYTFGSGTRLTVV.

This chain uses TRBV5-1 with TRBJ2-4; maybe TRBD2 (6 bases). V gave up 0 bases and J gave up 4 bases, with 14 bases separating them. The V gene's germline CDR1 is SGHRS and CDR2 YFSETQ. The CDR3 runs 16 residues. The CDR3 loop is CASSLDGAGSKNIQYF. CDR3 sequence (DNA): TGCGCCAGCAGCTTGGACGGGGCGGGGAGTAAAAACATTCAGTACTTC. The complete variable domain, with remaining parts taken from reference TRBV5-1 and TRBJ2-4, reads KAGVTQTPRYLIKTRGQQVTLSCSPISGHRSVSWYQQTPGQGLQFLFEYFSETQRNKGNFPGRFSGRQFSNSRSEMNVSTLELGDSALYLCASSLDGAGSKNIQYFGAGTRLSVL.

Only a few counts were recorded for this clonotype. CDR3 region: CAWNDRLHQPQHF. CDR3 nucleotide sequence: TGTGCCTGGAATGACAGGCTCCATCAGCCCCAGCATTTT. The chain uses TRBV30 and TRBJ1-5; tentatively, D is TRBD1 (6 bases). V lost 4 bases and J 5 bases, leaving 12 bases between the germline ends. The germline gives CDR1 GTSNPN, CDR2 SVGIG (reference sequence). CDR3 length: 13 amino acids.

A remark on this clonotype: A much bigger clone sits one base away, suggesting this may be a read error. The J gene is TRBJ2-1, the V gene TRBV10-2, with D tentatively TRBD2 (7 bases). This CDR3 is 14 amino acids long. Germline lookup yields CDR1 WSHSY and CDR2 SAAADI. CDR3 DNA sequence: TGCGCCAGCAGGAAGGGGGGGTCCTACAATGGGCAGTTCTTC. This translates into CASRKGGSYNGQFF.

Points on this clonotype: Given a much more abundant clone one base away, this may be a read error. This chain joins TRBV6-6 and TRBJ1-2; perhaps TRBD1 as D (6 bases). The CDR3 loop spans 17 amino acids. Looked up from germline, CDR1 is MNHNY and CDR2 is SVGAGI (reference sequence). CDR3 residues: CASSPGTSANSNHGYTF. In DNA, the CDR3 is TGTGCCAGCAGTCCGGGGACATCGGCAAACTCTAACCATGGCTACACCTTC.

This clonotype showed up many times. With a much larger clone just one base away, this may be a read error. The chain combines TRBV10-3 with TRBJ2-5; D uncertain. CDR1 and CDR2 from the germline V gene are ENHRY and SYGVKD. The ends were cut back, 3 bases at V and 5 bases at J, with 4 bases in the middle. This CDR3 comprises 11 residues. The CDR3 reads CAISEGETQYF. In DNA form, the CDR3 reads TGTGCCATCAGTGAAGGGGAGACCCAGTACTTC.

The chain is built from TRBV7-9 and TRBJ1-1; TRBD1 agrees at 12 bases. Germline assignment: CDR1 SEHNR and CDR2 FQNEAQ (reference sequence). The CDR3 contains 17 residues. With V trimmed by 5 bases and J by 3 bases, 10 bases remained unmatched. CDR3 residues: CASSEGTGGYGDTEAFF. The DNA of the CDR3 is TGTGCCAGCAGCGAGGGGACAGGGGGCTATGGAGACACTGAAGCTTTCTTT.

In this sample, this clonotype turned up many times. The chain links TRBV29-1 to TRBJ2-1; a possible D gene is TRBD2 (5 bases). Germline V lookup: CDR1 SQVTM, CDR2 ANQGSEA. The CDR3 extends over 15 amino acids. V was shortened by 1 base and J by 6 bases, with 16 bases between the two germline ends. CDR3 sequence: CSVEGAQRPPNEQFF. CDR3 nucleotides: TGCAGCGTTGAAGGGGCCCAGCGGCCCCCCAATGAGCAGTTCTTC.

CDR3 DNA sequence: TGTGCCAGTAGTCACCCACGGGGGGCAGTGGCTAACTATGGCTACACCTTC. It yields the protein CASSHPRGAVANYGYTF. The J gene is TRBJ1-2, the V gene TRBV19, with D possibly matching TRBD1 (6 bases). Germline CDR1 LNHDA, CDR2 SQIVND (reference sequence). The CDR3 is 17 residues long. With 5 bases removed from V and 0 bases from J, the gap between germline ends came to 19 bases.

The chain carries TRBV6-1 and TRBJ2-6; TRBD1 is a possible D gene (5 bases). Germline CDR1 reads MNHNS; CDR2 reads SASEGT. The CDR3 totals 17 residues. With 1 base removed from V and 0 bases from J, the gap between germline ends came to 10 bases. The CDR3, as DNA: TGTGCCAGCAGTGAAGACCAGGGTTTCTCTGGGGCCAACGTCCTGACTTTC. Protein: CASSEDQGFSGANVLTF.

The V call is TRBV19, the J call TRBJ1-2, with 10 bases identical to TRBD1. Germline loops: CDR1 LNHDA, CDR2 SQIVND (reference sequence). Germline trimming cut 5 bases from V and 1 base from J; bases unmatched to any gene: 7. CDR3 length: 16 residues. The CDR3 sequence: CASSSLRDRGNYGYTF. The CDR3 nucleotides read TGTGCCAGTAGTTCCCTCCGGGACAGGGGTAACTATGGCTACACCTTC.

This clonotype came up once. A clone one base away is much larger, so this may be a read error. This chain uses TRBV7-9 with TRBJ1-4; D unresolved. This CDR3 is 14 amino acids long. With 3 bases removed from V and 3 bases from J, the gap between germline ends came to 8 bases. Germline-derived CDR1 and CDR2 are SEHNR and FQNEAQ (reference sequence). The CDR3 loop is CASSLTTANEKLFF. As DNA, the CDR3 is TGTGCCAGCAGCTTGACTACGGCTAATGAAAAACTGTTTTTT.

The sample holds a few counts of this clonotype. The J gene is TRBJ2-7, the V gene TRBV9; 10 bases line up with TRBD2. Looked up from germline, CDR1 is SGDLS and CDR2 is YYNGEE. CDR3 length equals 15 residues. V dropped 4 bases and J dropped 7; count of bases not matched to a gene: 11. The CDR3 sequence is CASSPAGLAWYEQYF. CDR3 nucleotides: TGTGCCAGCAGCCCAGCGGGACTAGCGTGGTATGAGCAGTACTTC.

J is TRBJ1-2 and V is TRBV4-2; D possibly corresponds to TRBD1 (6 bases). The CDR3 consists of 14 residues. V lost 0 bases and J lost 7, with 12 bases in between. CDR1 is LGHNA and CDR2 is YNFKEQ in the germline V gene. CDR3 loop: CASSQDQQGCGYTF. CDR3 DNA: TGTGCCAGCAGCCAAGATCAACAGGGATGTGGCTACACCTTC.

This clonotype showed up many times. The J gene is TRBJ2-5, the V gene TRBV7-9; the D gene could be TRBD1 or TRBD2 (5 bases each). Trimming took 1 base from V and 4 from J, leaving 10 bases between them. This CDR3 contains 14 residues. Germline CDR1 SEHNR, CDR2 FQNEAQ (reference sequence). The CDR3: CASSLVGPTETQYF. In DNA form, the CDR3 reads TGTGCCAGCAGCTTAGTGGGACCGACAGAGACCCAGTACTTC.

This clonotype has just a few counts. The chain has TRBV10-3 and TRBJ2-2; 7 bases align to TRBD1. The CDR3 totals 16 residues. Germline values: CDR1 ENHRY, CDR2 SYGVKD. V lost 2 bases, J lost 1 base, and 4 bases stayed unmatched. Here the CDR3 reads CAISEIRTGNTGELFF. The CDR3 DNA sequence: TGTGCCATCAGTGAGATTAGGACAGGGAACACCGGGGAGCTGTTTTTT.

As to this clonotype: The junction shows a germline mismatch at one end, possibly a read error. The chain uses TRBV20-1 and TRBJ1-1; D may be TRBD1 (6 bases). The CDR3 has 16 amino acids. The germline CDR1 and CDR2 sequences are DFQATT and SNEGSKA (reference sequence). The CDR3 DNA follows: TGCAGTGCCAGTGGTACGAGGACAGCCATGAACACTAAAGCTTTCTTT. This translates into CSASGTRTAMNTKAFF.

The sample holds many counts of this clonotype. The chain joins TRBV9 to TRBJ1-4, with 7 bases aligning to TRBD1. CDR1 and CDR2 from the germline V gene are SGDLS and YYNGEE. After removal of 4 bases from V and 0 bases from J, the junction contained 6 bases not matched to a gene. This CDR3 region has 16 residues. The CDR3 loop reads CASSSGQVATNEKLFF. CDR3 DNA sequence: TGTGCCAGCAGCTCTGGACAGGTTGCAACTAATGAAAAACTGTTTTTT.

In this sample, this clonotype turned up many times. The V gene is TRBV28, the J gene TRBJ2-1, with 9 bases identical to TRBD1. This CDR3 contains 15 residues. The ends lost 5 bases at V and 0 bases at J; junction bases unmatched: 2. CDR1 is MDHEN, CDR2 SYDVKM, per germline. CDR3 nucleotide sequence: TGTGCCAGCAGTACAGGGGGCGCCTCCTACAATGAGCAGTTCTTC. Translated: CASSTGGASYNEQFF. Full variable domain (remainder filled in from reference TRBV28 and TRBJ2-1): DVKVTQSSRYLVKRTGEKVFLECVQDMDHENMFWYRQDPGLGLRLIYFSYDVKMKEKGDIPEGYSVSREKKERFSLILESASTNQTSMYLCASSTGGASYNEQFFGPGTRLTVL.

DNA of the CDR3: TGTGCCAGCAGCGTAGCGGTGGCGTCTAACCCTTACACTGAAGCTTTCTTT. This translates into CASSVAVASNPYTEAFF. The rearrangement links TRBV9 to TRBJ1-1, with no clear D. V was clipped by 0 bases and J by 3 bases, with 18 bases between them. Per germline, CDR1 SGDLS and CDR2 YYNGEE. The CDR3 totals 17 residues.

This clonotype was counted at least ten times. V gene TRBV29-1 combines with J gene TRBJ2-5; TRBD1 agrees at 7 bases. V gave up 7 bases and J gave up 2 bases; unmatched junction bases: 4. Germline V gene sequence: CDR1 SQVTM, CDR2 ANQGSEA. This CDR3 spans 12 amino acids. CDR3 bases: TGCAGCGCGGACAGGCAGCAAGAGACCCAGTACTTC. Translation gives CSADRQQETQYF.

Remarks on this clonotype: At one of its ends the junction is not consistent with the germline gene, which may arise from a read error. The chain joins TRBV5-1 to TRBJ2-7, with 8 bases that match TRBD1. The CDR3 covers 15 residues. Germline V gene sequence: CDR1 SGHRS, CDR2 YFSETQ. CDR3 residues: CASSSRTGFSYEQYF. As DNA, the CDR3 is TGCGCCAGTAGCTCCCGGACAGGGTTCTCCTACGAGCAGTACTTC.

In regard to this clonotype: One base away lies a much larger clone, so this may be a sequencing read error. The CDR3 DNA sequence: TGTGCCAGCAGTTACTCGTTAGGGGGGCCCGCAGGCGAGCAGTACTTC. Its translation: CASSYSLGGPAGEQYF. J is TRBJ2-7 and V is TRBV6-8, with D possibly called TRBD1 or TRBD2 (6 bases each). The CDR3 is 16 residues long. Germline loops: CDR1 MNHGY, CDR2 SAAAGT. The V gene lost 0 bases and the J gene lost 6 bases, with 18 bases spanning the gap.